What follows are 21 T cell receptor beta chains derived from one specimen sequenced in a study of OX40 agonist ivuxolimab in advanced cancers. Measured with immunoSEQ multiplex PCR; TCRdb has only the in-frame clones, and not every one. Found here are some 18,000 clones, about 70% of them singletons; the top ten hold about a sixth. This sample comprised CD4+ or CD8+ T cells sorted from blood, obtained in a trial of the OX40 agonist ivuxolimab. The source of these receptors is an adult with an advanced solid tumor such as melanoma, head and neck, liver or kidney cancer.

The chain employs TRBV13 and TRBJ2-7; TRBD1 aligns across 10 bases. This CDR3 is 16 amino acids long. Per germline, CDR1 PRHDT and CDR2 FYEKMQ (reference sequence). Trimming at V came to 4 bases and at J to 2 bases, leaving 8 bases not matched to a gene. The CDR3 reads CASSYGTGDRTYEQYF. DNA for the CDR3: TGTGCCAGCAGCTACGGGACAGGGGATAGGACCTACGAGCAGTACTTC.

CDR3 in amino acids: CASSLMSTDYEQYF. CDR3 DNA: TGTGCCAGCAGCTTAATGAGCACGGACTACGAGCAGTACTTC. The chain uses TRBV7-6 and TRBJ2-7; D gene ambiguous. With 2 bases removed from V and 3 bases from J, the gap between germline ends came to 11 bases. The CDR3 is made up of 14 amino acids. CDR1 and CDR2 from the germline V gene are SGHVS and FNYEAQ.

This rearrangement joins TRBV21-1 to TRBJ2-7. TRBV21-1 is a pseudogene segment. The CDR3 runs to 15 residues. CDR3 coding DNA: TGTGCCAGCAGCTCCGGGGGCTCCACGTCTTACGAGCAGTACTTC. The encoded protein is CASSSGGSTSYEQYF.

This clone was found once. This rearrangement joins TRBV5-1 to TRBJ1-1; D is possibly TRBD1 (5 bases). Germline loops: CDR1 SGHRS, CDR2 YFSETQ. V shed 0 bases and J shed 7 bases, with 7 bases lying between them. The length of the CDR3 is 12 residues. The CDR3 reads CASSLERGEAFF. For the CDR3, the DNA is TGCGCCAGCAGCTTGGAGAGGGGTGAAGCTTTCTTT. The whole variable domain, filled in from reference TRBV5-1 and TRBJ1-1, reads KAGVTQTPRYLIKTRGQQVTLSCSPISGHRSVSWYQQTPGQGLQFLFEYFSETQRNKGNFPGRFSGRQFSNSRSEMNVSTLELGDSALYLCASSLERGEAFFGQGTRLTVV.

This clone was counted once. The CDR3 DNA reads TGCGCCAGCAGTGACGGAACGGCAATTAGCACAGATACGCAGTATTTT. Amino acids: CASSDGTAISTDTQYF. This rearrangement joins TRBV10-2 to TRBJ2-3; no definite D call. V lost 3 bases and J 0 bases, leaving 13 bases between the germline ends. Per germline, CDR1 WSHSY and CDR2 SAAADI. This CDR3 has 16 residues.

V gene TRBV13 combines with J gene TRBJ2-3; TRBD2 matches at 8 bases. Germline CDR1 reads PRHDT; CDR2 reads FYEKMQ (reference sequence). The CDR3 extends over 14 amino acids. V dropped 2 bases and J dropped 5; count of bases not matched to a gene: 3. For the CDR3, the DNA is TGTGCCAGCAGCTTACTAGCGGGTGGAGATACGCAGTATTTT. Translated, it gives CASSLLAGGDTQYF. The variable domain in full, with the rest retrieved from reference TRBV13 and TRBJ2-3, is AAGVIQSPRHLIKEKRETATLKCYPIPRHDTVYWYQQGPGQDPQFLISFYEKMQSDKGSIPDRFSAQQFSDYHSELNMSSLELGDSALYFCASSLLAGGDTQYFGPGTRLTVL.

The chain uses TRBV4-1 and TRBJ2-7; 7 bases are shared with TRBD2. The CDR3 length is 16 residues. Germline V lookup: CDR1 MGHRA, CDR2 YSYEKL. V lost 0 bases and J lost 2; bases outside the gene matches: 7. Here the CDR3 reads CASSQDLGLGTYEQYF. CDR3 in DNA: TGCGCCAGCAGCCAAGATCTTGGACTAGGGACCTACGAGCAGTACTTC.

The chain recombines TRBV7-9 with TRBJ2-5, with D perhaps TRBD1 or TRBD2 (7 bases each). Trimming shortened V by 1 base and J by 4 bases, and 13 bases separated the two germline ends. Per germline, CDR1 SEHNR and CDR2 FQNEAQ (reference sequence). This CDR3 region has 15 residues. The CDR3 protein is CASSLDPGGAETQYF. CDR3 in DNA: TGTGCCAGCAGCTTAGATCCAGGGGGGGCAGAGACCCAGTACTTC.

The chain joins TRBV13 to TRBJ2-5; D is unclear. CDR1 and CDR2 from the germline V gene are PRHDT and FYEKMQ (reference sequence). Trimming stripped 6 bases from V and 1 base from J, with 12 bases between. The CDR3 length is 14 residues. CDR3 amino acids: CASSFLDGQETQYF. The CDR3 DNA follows: TGTGCCAGCAGTTTCCTGGACGGCCAAGAGACCCAGTACTTC.

The rearrangement uses TRBV27 and TRBJ2-7; no clear D. Trimming removed 6 bases from V and 2 bases from J, with 11 bases in between. The germline V gene encodes CDR1 MNHEY and CDR2 SMNVEV (reference sequence). This CDR3 is 13 amino acids long. As DNA, the CDR3 is TGTGCCAGCAGCCCCGGGTGGACCTACGAGCAGTACTTC. It translates to CASSPGWTYEQYF.

The genes are TRBV19 and TRBJ2-1; 11 nucleotides match TRBD2. The germline gives CDR1 LNHDA, CDR2 SQIVND (reference sequence). CDR3 size: 14 residues. The V gene end was trimmed by 5 bases and the J gene end by 8 bases; junction bases not matched to a gene: 5. CDR3 loop: CASSDLAGGYEQFF. CDR3 DNA sequence: TGTGCCAGTAGTGATCTAGCGGGAGGATATGAGCAGTTCTTC.

V is TRBV7-8 and J is TRBJ2-5; 12 bases line up with TRBD2. In germline, CDR1 is SGHVS, CDR2 FQNEAQ. After removal of 2 bases from V and 4 bases from J, the junction contained 2 bases not matched to a gene. The CDR3 covers 15 residues. The CDR3 nucleotides read TGTGCCAGCAGCTTACTAGCGGGAGGGGGAGAGACCCAGTACTTC. It yields the protein CASSLLAGGGETQYF.

The V gene is TRBV15, the J gene TRBJ2-4, with 8 bases identical to TRBD1. V lost 5 bases and J lost 8; bases outside the gene matches: 8. The CDR3 loop spans 14 amino acids. CDR1 and CDR2 (germline): LNHNV, YYDKDF (reference sequence). The CDR3 region has the DNA TGTGCCACCAGCTCCGACAGGGGAGTCGACATTCAGTACTTC. Translation: CATSSDRGVDIQYF.

The chain combines TRBV4-3 with TRBJ2-7, with TRBD1 matching 9 bases. The germline CDR1 and CDR2 sequences are LGHNA and YSLEER. V dropped 0 bases and J dropped 3; count of bases not matched to a gene: 3. The CDR3 length is 15 residues. CDR3 in amino acids: CASSQDATGGYEQYF. In nucleotides, the CDR3 is TGCGCCAGCAGCCAAGACGCGACAGGGGGCTACGAGCAGTACTTC.

This CDR3 is CASSLGSAGELFF. The CDR3, as DNA: TGTGCCAGCAGCTTAGGGTCAGCCGGGGAGCTGTTTTTT. The chain couples TRBV7-8 to TRBJ2-2; no firm D call. The CDR3 contains 13 residues. V was pared by 1 base and J by 6 bases, with 6 bases between. CDR1 is SGHVS and CDR2 is FQNEAQ in the germline V gene.

V gene TRBV27 combines with J gene TRBJ2-7, with no clear D. Trimming removed 7 bases from V and 2 bases from J, with 12 bases in between. Germline lookup yields CDR1 MNHEY and CDR2 SMNVEV (reference sequence). The CDR3 spans 13 residues. The CDR3 sequence: CASTPSSTYEQYF. The CDR3 nucleotides read TGTGCCAGCACCCCAAGTTCGACCTACGAGCAGTACTTC.

V usage is TRBV5-8 and J usage is TRBJ2-7; 9 bases map to TRBD1. The CDR3 runs 13 residues. J was trimmed by 6 bases and V by 4 bases; bases with no gene match: 5. Germline V gives CDR1 SGHTS, CDR2 YDEGEE. The DNA of the CDR3 is TGTGCCAGCAGCCGGACAGGGGCGGCCGAGCAGTACTTC. Its protein product is CASSRTGAAEQYF.

The chain recombines TRBV5-1 with TRBJ2-1; possibly TRBD1 for D (5 bases). The CDR3 is 15 residues long. Germline-derived CDR1 and CDR2 are SGHRS and YFSETQ. Trimming shortened V by 4 bases and J by 0 bases, and 11 bases separated the two germline ends. For the CDR3, the DNA is TGCGCCAGCAGCCTCGACAGCAGCTCCTACAATGAGCAGTTCTTC. It encodes CASSLDSSSYNEQFF. Full variable domain (rest looked up from reference TRBV5-1 and TRBJ2-1): KAGVTQTPRYLIKTRGQQVTLSCSPISGHRSVSWYQQTPGQGLQFLFEYFSETQRNKGNFPGRFSGRQFSNSRSEMNVSTLELGDSALYLCASSLDSSSYNEQFFGPGTRLTVL.

The chain employs TRBV4-3 and TRBJ1-2, with 12 nucleotides matching TRBD1. CDR3 length: 18 amino acids. Germline V gene sequence: CDR1 LGHNA, CDR2 YSLEER. V shed 1 base, J shed 7 bases, and the junction held 13 bases outside the gene matches. The CDR3 nucleotides read TGCGCCAGCAGCCAAGGCGTTTCAACCGGGACAGGGGGCTCTGGCTACACCTTC. Translating gives CASSQGVSTGTGGSGYTF.

The chain uses TRBV5-1 and TRBJ2-7; D is perhaps TRBD1 (6 bases). This CDR3 spans 14 amino acids. Trimming took off 4 bases at V and 2 bases at J, with 13 bases between the two ends. Germline V lookup: CDR1 SGHRS, CDR2 YFSETQ. CDR3 coding DNA: TGCGCCAGCAGCATAAGACAGGATACCTACGAGCAGTACTTC. It codes for CASSIRQDTYEQYF.

The chain carries TRBV14 and TRBJ1-1; D not resolved. The CDR3 extends over 15 amino acids. CDR1 is SGHDN, CDR2 FVKESK, per germline. V was clipped by 0 bases and J by 3 bases, with 11 bases between them. CDR3 amino acids: CASSQDSTIHTEAFF. The CDR3 DNA sequence: TGTGCCAGCAGCCAAGATTCCACCATTCACACTGAAGCTTTCTTT.